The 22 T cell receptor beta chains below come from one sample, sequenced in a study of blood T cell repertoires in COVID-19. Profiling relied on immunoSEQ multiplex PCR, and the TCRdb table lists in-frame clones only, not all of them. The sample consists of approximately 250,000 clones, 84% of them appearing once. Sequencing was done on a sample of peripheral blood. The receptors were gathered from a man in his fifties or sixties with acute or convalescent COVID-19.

The CDR3 loop reads CASGRGDRNGYTF. DNA for the CDR3: TGTGCCAGCGGGAGGGGGGACCGTAATGGCTACACCTTC. The gene calls are TRBV27 and TRBJ1-2, with TRBD1 as a possible D gene (6 bases). V was trimmed by 8 bases and J by 6 bases, leaving 16 bases between them. Looked up from germline, CDR1 is MNHEY and CDR2 is SMNVEV (reference sequence). The CDR3 length is 13 residues.

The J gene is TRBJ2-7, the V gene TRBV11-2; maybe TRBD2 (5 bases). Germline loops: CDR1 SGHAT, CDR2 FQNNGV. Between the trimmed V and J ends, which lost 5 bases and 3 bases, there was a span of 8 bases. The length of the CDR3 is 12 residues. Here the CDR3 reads CASSPGGYEQYF. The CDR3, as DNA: TGTGCCAGCAGCCCCGGAGGCTACGAGCAGTACTTC.

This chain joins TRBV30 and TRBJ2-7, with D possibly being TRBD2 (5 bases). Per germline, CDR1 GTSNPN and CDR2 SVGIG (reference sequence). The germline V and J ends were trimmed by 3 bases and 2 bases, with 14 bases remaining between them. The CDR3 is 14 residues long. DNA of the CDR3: TGTGCCTGGAGATCATGGGAGCCTCCCTACGAGCAGTACTTC. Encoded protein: CAWRSWEPPYEQYF.

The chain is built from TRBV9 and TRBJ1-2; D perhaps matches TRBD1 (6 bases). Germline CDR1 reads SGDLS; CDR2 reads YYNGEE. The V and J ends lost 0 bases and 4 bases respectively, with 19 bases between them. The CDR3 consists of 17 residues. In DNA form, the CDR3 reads TGTGCCAGCAGCGTAGTAGCGGGGGGGTTGGACAGCTATGGCTACACCTTC. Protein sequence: CASSVVAGGLDSYGYTF.

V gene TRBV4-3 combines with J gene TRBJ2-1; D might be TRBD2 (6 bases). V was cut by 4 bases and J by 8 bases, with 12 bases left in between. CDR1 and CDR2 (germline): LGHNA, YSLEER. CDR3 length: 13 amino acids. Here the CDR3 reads CASSPPGRHEQFF. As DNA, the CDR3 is TGCGCCAGCAGCCCCCCAGGGAGGCATGAGCAGTTCTTC.

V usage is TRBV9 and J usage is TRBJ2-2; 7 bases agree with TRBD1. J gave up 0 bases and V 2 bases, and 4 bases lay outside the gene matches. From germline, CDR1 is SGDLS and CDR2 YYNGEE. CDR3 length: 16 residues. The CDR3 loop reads CASSVGTDPNTGELFF. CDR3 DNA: TGTGCCAGCAGCGTTGGGACAGATCCGAACACCGGGGAGCTGTTTTTT. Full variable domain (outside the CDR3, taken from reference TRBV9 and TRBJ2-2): DSGVTQTPKHLITATGQRVTLRCSPRSGDLSVYWYQQSLDQGLQFLIQYYNGEERAKGNILERFSAQQFPDLHSELNLSSLELGDSALYFCASSVGTDPNTGELFFGEGSRLTVL.

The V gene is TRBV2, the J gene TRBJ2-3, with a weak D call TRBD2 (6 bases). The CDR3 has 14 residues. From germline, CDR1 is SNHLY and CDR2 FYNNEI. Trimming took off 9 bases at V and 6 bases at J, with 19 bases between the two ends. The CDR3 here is CASALAGGEDTQYF. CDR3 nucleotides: TGTGCCAGTGCCCTGGCGGGCGGGGAGGATACGCAGTATTTT. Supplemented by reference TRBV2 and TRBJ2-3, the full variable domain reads EPEVTQTPSHQVTQMGQEVILRCVPISNHLYFYWYRQILGQKVEFLVSFYNNEISEKSEIFDDQFSVERPDGSNFTLKIRSTKLEDSAMYFCASALAGGEDTQYFGPGTRLTVL.

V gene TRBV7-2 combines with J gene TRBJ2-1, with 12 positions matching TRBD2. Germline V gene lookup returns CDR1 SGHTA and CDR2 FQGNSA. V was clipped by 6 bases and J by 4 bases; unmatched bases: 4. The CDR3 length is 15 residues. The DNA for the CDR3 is TGTGCCAGCAGTCCTAGCGGGGGGGGTTACAATGAGCAGTTCTTC. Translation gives CASSPSGGGYNEQFF.

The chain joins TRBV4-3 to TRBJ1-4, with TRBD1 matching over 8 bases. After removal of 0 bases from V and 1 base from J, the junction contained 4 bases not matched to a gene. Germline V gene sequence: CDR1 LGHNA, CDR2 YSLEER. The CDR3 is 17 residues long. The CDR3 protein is CASSQEGQGQTNEKLFF. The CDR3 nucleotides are TGCGCCAGCAGCCAAGAAGGACAGGGACAAACTAATGAAAAACTGTTTTTT.

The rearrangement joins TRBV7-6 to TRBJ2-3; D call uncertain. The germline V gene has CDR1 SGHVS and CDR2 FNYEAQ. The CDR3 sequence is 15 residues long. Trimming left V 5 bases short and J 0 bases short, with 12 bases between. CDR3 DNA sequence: TGTGCCAGCAGCCCCCAGGCGCCAAGCACAGATACGCAGTATTTT. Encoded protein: CASSPQAPSTDTQYF.

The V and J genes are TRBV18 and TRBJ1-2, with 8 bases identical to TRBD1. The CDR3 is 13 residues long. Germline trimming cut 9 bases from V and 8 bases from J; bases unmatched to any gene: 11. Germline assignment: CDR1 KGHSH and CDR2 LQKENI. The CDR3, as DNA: TGTGCCAGTACCAGTACAGGGGGTGACGGCTACACCTTC. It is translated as CASTSTGGDGYTF. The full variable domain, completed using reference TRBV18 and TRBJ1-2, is NAGVMQNPRHLVRRRGQEARLRCSPMKGHSHVYWYRQLPEEGLKFMVYLQKENIIDESGMPKERFSAEFPKEGPSILRIQQVVRGDSAAYFCASTSTGGDGYTFGSGTRLTVV.

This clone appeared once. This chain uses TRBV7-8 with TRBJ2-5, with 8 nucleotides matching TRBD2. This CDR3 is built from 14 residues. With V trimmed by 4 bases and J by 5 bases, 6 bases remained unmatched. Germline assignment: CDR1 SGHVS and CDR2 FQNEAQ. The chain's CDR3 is CASSSAGVLETQYF. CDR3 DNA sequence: TGTGCCAGCAGCTCAGCGGGAGTTTTGGAGACCCAGTACTTC.

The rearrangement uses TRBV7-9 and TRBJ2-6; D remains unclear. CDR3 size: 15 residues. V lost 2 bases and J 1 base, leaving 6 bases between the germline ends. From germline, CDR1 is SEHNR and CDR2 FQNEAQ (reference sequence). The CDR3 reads CASSLWSSGANVLTF. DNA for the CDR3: TGTGCCAGCAGCTTATGGAGTTCTGGGGCCAACGTCCTGACTTTC.

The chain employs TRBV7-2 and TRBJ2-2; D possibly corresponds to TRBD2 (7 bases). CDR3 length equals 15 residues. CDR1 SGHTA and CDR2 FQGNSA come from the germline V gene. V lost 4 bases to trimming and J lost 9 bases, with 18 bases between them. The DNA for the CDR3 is TGTGCCAGCAGCTCAAACGGGGGGCCGGGCCGGGAGCTGTTTTTT. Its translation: CASSSNGGPGRELFF.

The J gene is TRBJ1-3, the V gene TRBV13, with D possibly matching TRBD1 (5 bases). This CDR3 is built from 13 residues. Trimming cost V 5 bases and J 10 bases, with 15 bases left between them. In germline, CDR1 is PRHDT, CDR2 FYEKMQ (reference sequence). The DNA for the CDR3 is TGTGCCAGCAGCCGGGGGGAGGGGAGGACCATATATTTT. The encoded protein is CASSRGEGRTIYF.

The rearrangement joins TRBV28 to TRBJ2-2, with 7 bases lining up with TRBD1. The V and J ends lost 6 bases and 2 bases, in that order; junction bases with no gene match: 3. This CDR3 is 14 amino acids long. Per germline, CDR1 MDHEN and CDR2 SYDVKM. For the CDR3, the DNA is TGTGCCAGCAGCGACAGGGAAAACACCGGGGAGCTGTTTTTT. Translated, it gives CASSDRENTGELFF.

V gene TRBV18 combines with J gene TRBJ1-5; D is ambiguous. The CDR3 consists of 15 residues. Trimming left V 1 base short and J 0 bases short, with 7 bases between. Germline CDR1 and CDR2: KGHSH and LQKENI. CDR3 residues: CASSPRQDSNQPQHF. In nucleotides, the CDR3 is TGTGCCAGCTCACCACGACAAGATAGCAATCAGCCCCAGCATTTT.

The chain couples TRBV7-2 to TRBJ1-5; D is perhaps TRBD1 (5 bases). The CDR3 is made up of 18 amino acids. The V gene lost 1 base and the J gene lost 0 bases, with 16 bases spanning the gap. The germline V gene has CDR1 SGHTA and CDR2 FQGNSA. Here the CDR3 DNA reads TGTGCCAGCAGCTTAGTGTCGGGGGGATCCTATAGCAATCAGCCCCAGCATTTT. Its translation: CASSLVSGGSYSNQPQHF. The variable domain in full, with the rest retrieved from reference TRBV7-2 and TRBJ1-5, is GAGVSQSPSNKVTEKGKDVELRCDPISGHTALYWYRQSLGQGLEFLIYFQGNSAPDKSGLPSDRFSAERTGGSVSTLTIQRTQQEDSAVYLCASSLVSGGSYSNQPQHFGDGTRLSIL.

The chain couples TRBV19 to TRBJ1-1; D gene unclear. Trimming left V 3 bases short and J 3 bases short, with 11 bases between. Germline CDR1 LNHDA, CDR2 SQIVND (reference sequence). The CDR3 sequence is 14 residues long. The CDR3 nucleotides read TGTGCCAGTAGTATTCTTCAGCGGCACACTGAAGCTTTCTTT. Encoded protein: CASSILQRHTEAFF.

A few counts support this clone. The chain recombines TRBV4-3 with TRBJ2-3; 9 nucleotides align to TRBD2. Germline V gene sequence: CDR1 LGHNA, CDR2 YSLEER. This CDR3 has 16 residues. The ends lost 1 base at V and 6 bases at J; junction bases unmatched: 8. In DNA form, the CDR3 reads TGCGCCAGCAGCCAAGCCAGAGCGGGAGGACCCGATACGCAGTATTTT. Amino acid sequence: CASSQARAGGPDTQYF.

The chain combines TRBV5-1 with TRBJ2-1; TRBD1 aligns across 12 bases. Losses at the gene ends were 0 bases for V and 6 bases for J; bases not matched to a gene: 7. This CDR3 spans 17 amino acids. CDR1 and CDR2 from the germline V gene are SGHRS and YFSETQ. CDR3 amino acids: CASSLGGQGAWLNEQFF. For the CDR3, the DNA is TGCGCCAGCAGCTTGGGGGGACAGGGGGCCTGGCTCAATGAGCAGTTCTTC.

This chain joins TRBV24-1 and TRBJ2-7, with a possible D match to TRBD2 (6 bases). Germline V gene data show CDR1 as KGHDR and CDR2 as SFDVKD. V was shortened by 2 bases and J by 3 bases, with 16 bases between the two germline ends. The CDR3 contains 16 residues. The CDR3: CATSDSPGSRVYEQYF. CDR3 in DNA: TGTGCCACCAGTGATTCCCCCGGGAGTAGGGTCTACGAGCAGTACTTC.